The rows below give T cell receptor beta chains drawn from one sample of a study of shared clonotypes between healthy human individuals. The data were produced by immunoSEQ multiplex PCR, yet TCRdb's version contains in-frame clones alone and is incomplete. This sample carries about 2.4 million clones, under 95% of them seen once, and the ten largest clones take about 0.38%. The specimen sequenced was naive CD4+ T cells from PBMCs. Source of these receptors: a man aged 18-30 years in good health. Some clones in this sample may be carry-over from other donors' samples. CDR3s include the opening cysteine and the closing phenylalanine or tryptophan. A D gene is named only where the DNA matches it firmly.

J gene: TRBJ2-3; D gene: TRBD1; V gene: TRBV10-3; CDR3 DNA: TGTGCCATCAGCTCACCCCGGGACAGGGTTCTGGATACGCAGTATTTT; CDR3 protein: CAISSPRDRVLDTQYF
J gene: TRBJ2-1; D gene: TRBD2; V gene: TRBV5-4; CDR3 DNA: TGTGCCAGCAGCTTGGGGACTAGCGGGAGGGTAGGGAATGAGCAGTTCTTC; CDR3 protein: CASSLGTSGRVGNEQFF
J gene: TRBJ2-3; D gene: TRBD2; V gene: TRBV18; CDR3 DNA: TGTGCCAGCTCACCAAATCTAGCGGGAGAAGATACGCAGTATTTT; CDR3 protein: CASSPNLAGEDTQYF
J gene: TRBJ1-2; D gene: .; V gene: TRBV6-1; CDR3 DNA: TGTGCCAGCAGTCCACCAGGGTATGGCTACACCTTC; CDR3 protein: CASSPPGYGYTF
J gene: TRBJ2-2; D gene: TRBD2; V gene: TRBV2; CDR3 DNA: TGTGCCAGTCAGCGGGAGGGTCCCGGGGAGCTGTTTTTT; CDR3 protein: CASQREGPGELFF
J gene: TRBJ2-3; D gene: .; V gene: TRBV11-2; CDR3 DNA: TGTGCCAGCAGCTCGGACTCAAGCACAGATACGCAGTATTTT; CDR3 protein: CASSSDSSTDTQYF
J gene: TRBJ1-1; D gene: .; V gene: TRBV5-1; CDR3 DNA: TGCGCCAGCAGCGAGGACGTTATGAACACTGAAGCTTTCTTT; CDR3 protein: CASSEDVMNTEAFF
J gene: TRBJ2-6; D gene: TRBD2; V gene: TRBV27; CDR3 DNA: TGTGCCAGCAGTTTACTAGCGGGAGAGGATGGGGCCAACGTCCTGACTTTC; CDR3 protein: CASSLLAGEDGANVLTF
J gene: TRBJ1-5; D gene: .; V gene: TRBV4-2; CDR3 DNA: TGTGCCAGCAGCTTGGGGGGTCGGGGCAATCAGCCCCAGCATTTT; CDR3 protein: CASSLGGRGNQPQHF
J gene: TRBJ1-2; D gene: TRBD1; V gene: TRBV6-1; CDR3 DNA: TGTGCCAGCAGGACGGGACAGGGGGGAAACTATGGCTACACCTTC; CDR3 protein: CASRTGQGGNYGYTF
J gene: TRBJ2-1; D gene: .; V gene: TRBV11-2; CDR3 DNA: TGTGCCAGCAGCTTAGACGGGAGTGGGACCTACAATGAGCAGTTCTTC; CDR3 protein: CASSLDGSGTYNEQFF